This is a list of T cell receptor beta chains from one sample in a study of T-cell memory formation after mild COVID-19. TCRdb fed the 5' RACE reads into MiXCR, producing one record per CDR3 protein. The sample includes approximately 260,000 distinct CDR3 sequences, 15% to 20% of them seen just once. Sequenced: PBMCs or a T cell subset sorted from them (not recorded which). These receptors came from a young man who had mild COVID-19 (a few samples of this study predate the infection). Cell type and time point are not known. CDR3s include the opening cysteine and the closing phenylalanine or tryptophan. A D gene is named only where the DNA matches it firmly. Clone size is stated in some rows and not others, as once, few, many or a class when expanded.

size: .
D: .
V: TRBV14
J: TRBJ1-1
DNA: TGTGCCAGCAGCCCCATGACAGGCCGCACTGAAGCTTTCTTT
CDR3: CASSPMTGRTEAFF

size: many
D: .
V: TRBV5-1
J: TRBJ2-2
DNA: TGCGCCAGCAGCTTGAGGGAGACCGGGGAGCTGTTTTTT
CDR3: CASSLRETGELFF

size: .
D: .
V: TRBV7-9
J: TRBJ1-1
DNA: TGTGCCAGCCGCCCGGGGGGTATGGAAGCTTTCTTT
CDR3: CASRPGGMEAFF

size: .
D: TRBD1
V: TRBV7-9
J: TRBJ1-3
DNA: TGTGCCAGCAGCGGTGACAGGGCGTCTGGAAACACCATATATTTT
CDR3: CASSGDRASGNTIYF

size: many
D: TRBD2
V: TRBV2
J: TRBJ2-3
DNA: TGTGCCAGCAGACTACTAGCGGGGGTAGATACGCAGTATTTT
CDR3: CASRLLAGVDTQYF

size: few
D: .
V: TRBV20-1
J: TRBJ2-7
DNA: TGCAGTGCTCACCCTACACAGGGAGGGGGGGCTTTC
CDR3: CSAHPTQGGGAF

size: .
D: TRBD2
V: TRBV18
J: TRBJ2-3
DNA: TGTGCCAGCTCACCGCGAAGCGGGGGGCCTACAGATACGCAGTATTTT
CDR3: CASSPRSGGPTDTQYF

size: .
D: TRBD1
V: TRBV4-1
J: TRBJ1-2
DNA: TGCGCCAGCAGCCAAATCTCCCAGGGGGCTGGCTACACCTTC
CDR3: CASSQISQGAGYTF

size: few
D: .
V: TRBV5-1
J: TRBJ2-5
DNA: TGCGCCAGCAGCCCCCCTGAGAGAGAGACCCAGTACTTC
CDR3: CASSPPERETQYF

size: .
D: TRBD1
V: TRBV30
J: TRBJ2-7
DNA: TGTGCCTGGAGTTTCTCCGGGACAGGGCCCTACGAGCAGTACTTC
CDR3: CAWSFSGTGPYEQYF

size: .
D: .
V: TRBV5-6
J: TRBJ1-3
DNA: TGTGCCAGCAGCTTGGGCGGTGGGAGAAACACCATATATTTT
CDR3: CASSLGGGRNTIYF

size: .
D: .
V: TRBV4-1
J: TRBJ2-5
DNA: TGCGCCAGCAGCCAAGGGAACGGGGCAGAGACCCAGTACTTC
CDR3: CASSQGNGAETQYF

size: many
D: TRBD2
V: TRBV7-9
J: TRBJ2-2
DNA: TGTGCCAGCAGCCCCGGACTAGCGGGGGGATTGGACGGGGAGCTGTTTTTT
CDR3: CASSPGLAGGLDGELFF

size: many
D: .
V: TRBV5-8
J: TRBJ1-6
DNA: TGTGCCAGCAGCTTTTTAGGACCGTCGGATTCACCCCTCCACTTT
CDR3: CASSFLGPSDSPLHF

size: few
D: .
V: TRBV2
J: TRBJ1-2
DNA: TGTGCCAGCCTCCGCGGGGAAGGGGGGGGCTACACCTTC
CDR3: CASLRGEGGGYTF

size: few
D: .
V: TRBV20-1
J: TRBJ2-7
DNA: TGCAGTGCTCCGGACCGGGACGGACCATCTTACGAGCAGTACTTC
CDR3: CSAPDRDGPSYEQYF

size: .
D: TRBD1
V: TRBV5-1
J: TRBJ2-1
DNA: TGCGCCAGCAGCTTGGGGACAGGGAGCGATGAGCAGTTCTTC
CDR3: CASSLGTGSDEQFF

size: .
D: .
V: TRBV19
J: TRBJ1-5
DNA: TGTGCCAGTTTGGTCATTTGGACAGCAGACAATCAGCCCCAGCATTTT
CDR3: CASLVIWTADNQPQHF

size: .
D: TRBD2
V: TRBV5-4
J: TRBJ2-1
DNA: TGTGCCAGCAGCCCCCGGTTAGCGGGGTCGGGGGAGCAGTTCTTC
CDR3: CASSPRLAGSGEQFF

size: .
D: TRBD2
V: TRBV19
J: TRBJ2-7
DNA: TGTGCCAGTACCGCTAGCGGGGGGGCCTACGAGCAGTACTTC
CDR3: CASTASGGAYEQYF

size: few
D: .
V: TRBV7-2
J: TRBJ2-1
DNA: TGTGCCAGCACCTCCGGACGCTCCGACAATGAGCAGTTCTTC
CDR3: CASTSGRSDNEQFF

size: few
D: .
V: TRBV5-6
J: TRBJ2-7
DNA: TGTGCCAGCAGCGGGGCCGCCTCCTACGAGCAGTACTTC
CDR3: CASSGAASYEQYF

size: few
D: .
V: TRBV6-5
J: TRBJ2-1
DNA: TGTGCCAGCTGTTTGATGGCGGGGAACAATGAGCAGTTCTTC
CDR3: CASCLMAGNNEQFF

size: few
D: TRBD1
V: TRBV9
J: TRBJ2-7
DNA: TGTGCCAGCAGCCTATCCGGGACAGGGGGCATCTACGAGCAGTACTTC
CDR3: CASSLSGTGGIYEQYF

size: .
D: .
V: TRBV7-9
J: TRBJ1-5
DNA: TGTGCCAGCAGCCAGGGTTTCAATCAGCCCCAGCATTTT
CDR3: CASSQGFNQPQHF

size: .
D: TRBD1
V: TRBV30
J: TRBJ1-2
DNA: TGTGCCTGGAGTGTCCAGGGGGTAATCTATGGCTACACCTTC
CDR3: CAWSVQGVIYGYTF

size: many
D: .
V: TRBV15
J: TRBJ2-7
DNA: TGTGCCACCAGCAGGTTGAGCAGGTCGGGCTCCTACGAGCAGTACTTC
CDR3: CATSRLSRSGSYEQYF

size: .
D: .
V: TRBV25-1
J: TRBJ2-4
DNA: TGTGCCAGCAGTGAATCCGGGGAAAACATTCAGTACTTC
CDR3: CASSESGENIQYF

size: few
D: .
V: TRBV4-2
J: TRBJ2-1
DNA: TGTGCCAGCAGCCAAGTCTGGGCGCTCCACAATGAGCAGTTCTTC
CDR3: CASSQVWALHNEQFF

size: few
D: TRBD1
V: TRBV4-1
J: TRBJ1-1
DNA: TGCGCCAGCAGCCGCAGAGACCAGGGGGCGTCTGAAGCTTTCTTT
CDR3: CASSRRDQGASEAFF